This TCR beta chain emerged from a study of T cells in Graves' hyperthyroidism and ophthalmopathy. Germline V gene data show CDR1 as PRHDT and CDR2 as FYEKMQ (reference sequence). J gave up 4 bases and V 5 bases, and 9 bases lay outside the gene matches. The CDR3 consists of 15 residues. Findings and caveats of the study: Ophthalmopathy got predicted by the model a median about six months before its onset. By a 13 V-J model, ophthalmopathy was set apart from stable hyperthyroidism. In the blood, most expanded thyroid clonotypes above 0.001 appeared as well.

Uncontrolled infection, other autoimmune disease, pregnancy and lactation each barred patients from inclusion. In this sample, this clonotype turned up many times. Its antigen is not known. Regions amplified from RNA transcripts were the TCR beta CDR3 regions. Primed by the HTBI set, a first-round RT-PCR was run on the TCR CDR3. TCRdb independently ran MiXCR on the multiplex PCR reads; one entry per CDR3 protein. The sample yields some 300,000 distinct CDR3 sequences, roughly an eighth seen once. Material: blood. V is TRBV13 and J is TRBJ2-5; 8 bases are a match to TRBD1. The TCR sequence derives from a middle-aged woman with Graves' hyperthyroidism. The CDR3 coding sequence is TGTGCCAGCAGCCGCAGACAGGGGAGTAGAGAGACCCAGTACTTC. This codes for CASSRRQGSRETQYF.